These T cell receptor beta chains were read from a single sample in a study of T cells in Graves' hyperthyroidism and ophthalmopathy. In TCRdb, the multiplex PCR reads were re-called with MiXCR into one record per CDR3 protein. The table lists approximately 400,000 distinct CDR3 sequences, 25% of them singletons, with less than 75% in the top ten. Sequencing was done on a sample of blood. These receptors all come from a middle-aged man with Graves' hyperthyroidism. The CDR3 runs from the conserved cysteine through the conserved F or W. Fields, in order: J gene, V gene, CDR3 protein.

j_gene: TRBJ1-2; v_gene: TRBV7-9; CDR3aa: CASSLGIQGDYGYTF
j_gene: TRBJ1-4; v_gene: TRBV7-3; CDR3aa: CASSLTGMREKLFF
j_gene: TRBJ1-5; v_gene: TRBV19; CDR3aa: CASSMRTHGDQTQHF
j_gene: TRBJ2-3; v_gene: TRBV11-2; CDR3aa: CASRGQGFGTQYF
j_gene: TRBJ2-7; v_gene: TRBV12-3/TRBV12-4; CDR3aa: CASSTGLAGRPYEQYF
j_gene: TRBJ2-3; v_gene: TRBV6-6; CDR3aa: CASSYLWTASRIDTQYF
j_gene: TRBJ2-3; v_gene: TRBV27; CDR3aa: CASSYSRRGGTDTQYF
j_gene: TRBJ1-1; v_gene: TRBV3-1; CDR3aa: CATTARGKGAFF
j_gene: TRBJ2-1; v_gene: TRBV29-1; CDR3aa: CSAGTLEQFF
j_gene: TRBJ2-7; v_gene: TRBV7-2; CDR3aa: CASSAGLAGQFEQYF
j_gene: TRBJ2-2; v_gene: TRBV5-1; CDR3aa: CASSLDNTGELFF
j_gene: TRBJ2-3; v_gene: TRBV6-2/TRBV6-3; CDR3aa: CASSSPSKGADTQYF
j_gene: TRBJ2-5; v_gene: TRBV6-1; CDR3aa: CASSPEGSLGTQYF
j_gene: TRBJ2-7; v_gene: TRBV11-3; CDR3aa: CASSRQASEGEQYF
j_gene: TRBJ1-2; v_gene: TRBV5-6; CDR3aa: CASSLPGGPLRGYTF
j_gene: TRBJ2-7; v_gene: TRBV20-1; CDR3aa: CSATGSLAGGHEQYF
j_gene: TRBJ2-1; v_gene: TRBV7-6; CDR3aa: CASSFAEGTYNEQFF
j_gene: TRBJ1-2; v_gene: TRBV20-1; CDR3aa: CSARGRGLGGYTF
j_gene: TRBJ2-1; v_gene: TRBV5-1; CDR3aa: CASRFRTGGVGSYNEQFF
j_gene: TRBJ2-5; v_gene: TRBV12-3/TRBV12-4; CDR3aa: CASSSRAGGTKTQYF
j_gene: TRBJ1-1; v_gene: TRBV24-1; CDR3aa: CATSEPGGTEAFF
j_gene: TRBJ2-1; v_gene: TRBV24-1; CDR3aa: CATSDRTGTDNEQFF
j_gene: TRBJ2-1; v_gene: TRBV7-9; CDR3aa: CASSLIGTRSYNEQFF
j_gene: TRBJ2-7; v_gene: TRBV5-5; CDR3aa: CASSLGSRTEYEQYF
j_gene: TRBJ1-1; v_gene: TRBV5-1; CDR3aa: CASSLSPQYTEAFF
j_gene: TRBJ2-3; v_gene: TRBV9; CDR3aa: CASSAGTLGTDTQYF
j_gene: TRBJ2-1; v_gene: TRBV11-2; CDR3aa: CASSPRGRERTYNEQFF
j_gene: TRBJ2-4; v_gene: TRBV6-1; CDR3aa: CASNRDGGSKNIQYF
j_gene: TRBJ2-1; v_gene: TRBV20-1; CDR3aa: CSAMPGGGEQFF
j_gene: TRBJ2-7; v_gene: TRBV2; CDR3aa: CASSAWTGSSYEQYF
j_gene: TRBJ2-2; v_gene: TRBV12-3/TRBV12-4; CDR3aa: CASSLAGVNTGELFF
j_gene: TRBJ1-3; v_gene: TRBV6-5; CDR3aa: CASSISSWTSGNTIYF
j_gene: TRBJ2-1; v_gene: TRBV20-1; CDR3aa: CSARDFPTSGGNEQFF
j_gene: TRBJ2-7; v_gene: TRBV19; CDR3aa: CASSITGGPLEQYF
j_gene: TRBJ2-1; v_gene: TRBV7-9; CDR3aa: CASTSPLDNEQFF
j_gene: TRBJ2-7; v_gene: TRBV5-1; CDR3aa: CASSLASRAYEQYF
j_gene: TRBJ2-1; v_gene: TRBV3-1; CDR3aa: CASSQGSVGEQFF
j_gene: TRBJ1-1; v_gene: TRBV12-3/TRBV12-4; CDR3aa: CASSPPVRISEAFF
j_gene: TRBJ2-1; v_gene: TRBV19; CDR3aa: CASIGLGPHEQFF
j_gene: TRBJ2-6; v_gene: TRBV3-1; CDR3aa: CASSLNTNVLTF
j_gene: TRBJ2-1; v_gene: TRBV12-3/TRBV12-4; CDR3aa: CASSRGQGQLNEQFF
j_gene: TRBJ2-3; v_gene: TRBV7-3; CDR3aa: CASSFVGKDTQYF
j_gene: TRBJ2-5; v_gene: TRBV10-3; CDR3aa: CAISAYRGQETQYF
j_gene: TRBJ1-2; v_gene: TRBV12-3/TRBV12-4; CDR3aa: CASTPNRWYGYTF
j_gene: TRBJ2-1; v_gene: TRBV6-1; CDR3aa: CASSVRTGLGSEQFF
j_gene: TRBJ2-1; v_gene: TRBV12-3/TRBV12-4; CDR3aa: CASSFGTSGSKGDEQFF